The rows below give T cell receptor beta chains drawn from one sample of a study of shared clonotypes between healthy human individuals. The repertoire was sequenced with immunoSEQ multiplex PCR; TCRdb's copy has only in-frame clones and lacks some. This sample has about half a million clones, with approximately 77% found just once. The sample taken for sequencing was PBMCs. The receptors shown here come from a woman between 35 and 50 years old in good health. Some clones in this sample may be carry-over from other donors' samples. The CDR3 runs from the conserved cysteine through the conserved F or W. The D gene is left open where the match is weak. Only part of the rows carry a size: once, few, many, or a class if the clone is expanded.

J gene	clone size	V gene	D gene	CDR3 protein	CDR3 DNA
TRBJ2-7	NA	TRBV27	TRBD1	CASSFIGTGVSYEQYF	TGTGCCAGCAGTTTTATAGGGACAGGGGTATCCTACGAGCAGTACTTC
TRBJ1-2	NA	TRBV11-1	NA	CASSLGVASNYGYTF	TGTGCCAGCAGCCTTGGCGTGGCGTCAAACTATGGCTACACCTTC
TRBJ2-3	NA	TRBV11-3	NA	CASSSLTTTDTQYF	TGTGCCAGCAGCTCCCTGACTACTACGGATACGCAGTATTTT
TRBJ1-1	NA	TRBV7-6	TRBD1	CASRRPGQTNTEAFF	TGTGCCAGCAGAAGACCGGGACAGACGAACACTGAAGCTTTCTTT
TRBJ2-7	NA	TRBV4-1	NA	CASSPRTVLTSYEQYF	TGCGCCAGCAGCCCGAGGACAGTGCTGACCTCCTACGAGCAGTACTTC
TRBJ2-5	NA	TRBV11-2	NA	CASSPNSGTQETQYF	TGTGCCAGCAGCCCTAATTCCGGGACGCAAGAGACCCAGTACTTC
TRBJ2-7	many	TRBV25-1	TRBD2	CASSAGLAGVDEQYF	TGTGCCAGCAGTGCCGGACTAGCGGGAGTCGACGAGCAGTACTTC
TRBJ2-3	NA	TRBV5-6	NA	CASTLGIADTQYF	TGTGCCAGCACCCTTGGTATCGCAGATACGCAGTATTTT
TRBJ2-7	NA	TRBV7-3	TRBD2	CASSPSLASGEQYF	TGTGCCAGCAGCCCGAGCTTAGCTAGCGGCGAGCAGTACTTC
TRBJ2-7	NA	TRBV9	TRBD1	CASSVAGTEAYEQYF	TGTGCCAGCAGCGTAGCCGGGACAGAGGCCTACGAGCAGTACTTC
TRBJ2-7	NA	TRBV11-3	TRBD1	CASSLRQGASYEQYF	TGTGCCAGCAGCCTGCGACAGGGGGCATCCTACGAGCAGTACTTC
TRBJ2-2	NA	TRBV10-2	NA	CASMRGVGELFF	TGCGCCAGCATGAGAGGGGTCGGGGAGCTGTTTTTT
TRBJ2-1	NA	TRBV7-3	NA	CASSLTPRQASYNEQFF	TGTGCCAGCAGCTTAACGCCGAGACAGGCCTCCTACAATGAGCAGTTCTTC
TRBJ1-1	NA	TRBV7-9	NA	CASRTEGQTEAFF	TGTGCCAGCAGAACCGAGGGTCAGACTGAAGCTTTCTTT
TRBJ2-7	NA	TRBV7-6	NA	CASSAGDTYEQYF	TGTGCCAGCAGCGCTGGCGACACCTACGAGCAGTACTTC
TRBJ2-1	many	TRBV4-2	TRBD2	CASSQASGEYNEQFF	TGTGCCAGCAGCCAGGCTAGCGGGGAGTACAATGAGCAGTTCTTC